Listed below are T cell receptor beta chains from one sample, sequenced in a study of post-analysis software for immune sequencing data. TCRdb recomputed calls from the PCR reads with MiXCR, one row per CDR3 protein. The sample holds approximately 660,000 distinct CDR3 sequences; roughly three fifths are singletons and the top ten take about 11%. The specimen was blood. The receptor source for this set is a girl aged 2 to 9 with multiple sclerosis. The CDR3 runs from the conserved cysteine through the conserved F or W. Each record gives: clone size, J gene, V gene, CDR3 protein. Clone sizes are given selectively: once, few, many, or a class where the clone is expanded.

>-|TRBJ1-2|TRBV6-5
CASSSYSAGDHGYTF
>-|TRBJ2-1|TRBV12-3/TRBV12-4
CASKRLAGGSYNEQFF
>-|TRBJ2-7|TRBV20-1
CSARTSDVYEQYF
>few|TRBJ1-5|TRBV12-3/TRBV12-4
CASSLASQPQHF
>-|TRBJ1-1|TRBV2
CASSERLLDTEAFF
>-|TRBJ2-1|TRBV4-2
CASSQDFGGTYNEQFF
>-|TRBJ1-5|TRBV24-1
CATSGVFTGWHQPQHF
>-|TRBJ2-7|TRBV9
CASSRREAGEQYF
>-|TRBJ1-5|TRBV27
CASSLGVGGNQPQHF
>-|-|TRBV12-3/TRBV12-4
CASSPRAGPYNEQYF
>few|TRBJ2-3|TRBV7-2
CASSSLGPPNTDTQYF
>few|TRBJ1-4|TRBV4-1
CASSQEPGTATNEKLFF
>-|TRBJ2-7|TRBV11-2
CASRLAGGSIYEQYF
>-|TRBJ2-7|TRBV5-1
CASSLERTAYEQYF
>-|TRBJ2-3|TRBV6-2/TRBV6-3
CASSYGSTSTDTQYF
>-|TRBJ2-7|TRBV5-5
CASRSPGQGIEQYF
>-|TRBJ2-5|TRBV4-1
CASSLSGRIQETRYF
>few|TRBJ2-1|TRBV20-1
CSARGYQGKDNEQFF
>few|TRBJ2-1|TRBV29-1
CSVESDSSYNEQFF
>-|-|TRBV5-1
CASSLGRTGRDEQYF
>-|TRBJ2-5|TRBV6-6
CASSQGGTSGFQETQYF
>-|TRBJ2-1|TRBV6-6
CASRLSSGTAYNEQFF
>-|TRBJ2-3|TRBV5-5
CASSKTSGRVTDMQYF
>-|TRBJ2-5|TRBV25-1
CASSATSGGPQETQYF
>-|TRBJ2-7|TRBV7-8
CASSLAGDLPSYEQYF
>-|TRBJ2-1|TRBV7-9
CASRPPRAGGLYNEQFF